This paragraph covers one T cell receptor beta chain sequence. Ten or more counts support this clonotype. Its antigen target is currently unknown. No much larger clone is present one base from it, and per-base qualities are unavailable. Library construction relied on multiplex PCR. This sample was sequenced with an Illumina HiSeq 4000. To build TCR beta libraries, CDR3 regions were amplified by Arm-PCR using iRepertoire HTBI primers. Gel purification was performed on PCR products prior to sequencing. Per the authors' processing: Gene usage analysis of CDR3 amino acid clonotypes used the 60 to 80 TRBV and 12 to 15 TRBJ segments found across samples. COPE and FqMerger were used to merge filtered high-quality paired reads into contigs. BLAST was used to align contigs to the IMGT TRBV, TRBD and TRBJ reference genes, and CDR3 was defined following IMGT. Highly expanded clones were defined as clonotypes with a frequency above 0.1%. Shannon entropy served as the measure of repertoire diversity, while the Gini coefficient captured V-J evenness. A clonotype found in more than one individual was treated as public. In TCRdb, the public reads were trimmed at Q25 with fastp and aligned with MiXCR, with productive beta chains retained. CDR3 protein duplicates are merged, each entry listing the most common genes and DNA. None of the V and J calls come from the authors' own analysis; TCRdb made them. The sample table shows hundreds of thousands of distinct CDR3 sequences, and around 15% are seen once. Clones ranked in the top ten supply 18% of the sample.

This record belongs to a study of regulatory T cells in long-lasting Graves disease (dated by TCRdb to 2020 to 2023). Background for the entire study: Antithyroid drugs had been taken for less than 3 months by newly diagnosed Graves' disease patients. Patients with persistent Graves' disease were compared with patients with newly diagnosed Graves' disease using TCR sequencing and RNA sequencing of peripheral blood. The study took place in China and was registered as a clinical trial. A total of roughly 35 samples underwent TCR sequencing: around 13 from persistent and approximately 20 from newly diagnosed Graves' disease patients. General conclusions and limits of the study: The small sample size was acknowledged by the authors as a limitation that may reduce accuracy. Only the TCR beta chain was sequenced and analyzed. Lower TCR Shannon entropy and fewer highly expanded clones were observed in persistent Graves' disease patients than in newly diagnosed patients, which suggested clonal expansion. A larger number of public clonotypes was shared among persistent patients (approximately 2,600) than among newly diagnosed patients (roughly 930). Peripheral blood alone was examined, since thyroid tissue, which constituted the primary lesion, could not be accessed. Preferential use of TRBV28, TRBJ1-2 and TRBJ2-5 was observed in persistent disease, whereas TRBV20-1 and TRBJ2-1 were favored in newly diagnosed disease.

The CDR3, cysteine through phenylalanine, is 14 amino acids long. This entry keeps only the CDR3 DNA: 42 bases, framed from base 1. V loses 4 bases of germline sequence and J loses 0 bases, and the interval between the two ends is 8 bases. The germline V gene supplies CDR1 SNHLY and CDR2 FYNNEI. The time point label here, explained by the study, means: newly diagnosed GD, antithyroid drugs for less than 3 months. For both TCR sequencing and RNA sequencing, RNA was extracted from PBMCs using TRIzol. Graves' disease was diagnosed according to American Thyroid Association guidelines. Recruitment of patients was carried out at an endocrinology department in Xi'an, China. Each patient gave 7 to 9.5 milliliters of peripheral blood, collected in an EDTA anticoagulant tube. Ficoll Paque Plus density gradient separation was used to isolate PBMCs, and no additional T cell sorting was done. An Agilent 2100 Bioanalyzer and agarose gel were used to check RNA quality, and a NanoDrop 2000 was used to measure RNA concentration.

These same records also appear under a second study, on T cells in Graves' hyperthyroidism and ophthalmopathy. As the second paper documents: A patient counted as having stable Graves' hyperthyroidism if no progression to ophthalmopathy occurred over 18 months of follow-up. Hyperthyroidism patients were newly diagnosed, had a disease duration of under 2 months, and were aged 18 to 65 years. Patients with uncontrolled infections, other autoimmune diseases, pregnancy or lactation were excluded. Diagnoses were established on the basis of clinical symptoms, serum thyroxine and TRAb, thyroid ultrasound, and orbital computed tomography. The first round of RT-PCR for the TCR CDR3 was performed with the HTBI primer set and the Qiagen OneStep RT-PCR kit. Most expanded thyroid clonotypes (frequency above 0.001) were also found in blood, which suggests that blood repertoires may mirror thyroid immune responses. A model built on a 13 V-J signature distinguished ophthalmopathy from stable hyperthyroidism, reaching 85% to 90% sensitivity and 81.08% specificity in cross-validation and 80%/75% in testing. During validation, the model predicted progression to ophthalmopathy a median of about 6.5 months ahead of onset, with more than 55% sensitivity and 72% to 85% specificity. TCR V-J signatures able to tell the groups apart were searched for in a discovery cohort of about a hundred patients, of whom approximately 40 had Graves' ophthalmopathy and some 60 had stable Graves' hyperthyroidism. Prospective prediction of ophthalmopathy was tested in an independent validation cohort consisting of about 19 hyperthyroidism patients and approximately 16 patients who later progressed to ophthalmopathy. For training and testing, the approximately 92 patients in the discovery cohort were randomly divided in a 7:3 ratio. In several Graves' hyperthyroidism patients, the study also compared T-cell repertoires from thyroid tissue with T-cell repertoires from blood. After blood sampling, hyperthyroidism patients were treated with methimazole at a starting dose of 30 mg daily, and ophthalmopathy patients were treated with high-dose intravenous methylprednisolone. Libraries were constructed in a second round of multiplex PCR, after which size selection and purification were performed. Libraries were sequenced paired-end with 100 bp reads on an Illumina HiSeq2000. Raw data were processed with SOAPnuke, discarding reads with adapters, uncalled bases, mean Phred below 15, or no exact constant-primer or identifier match. High-quality paired reads were merged using COPE v1.2.5, and each unique nucleotide sequence was defined as a clonotype. MiTCR v1.1 was used to align clonotypes to the IMGT TRBV, TRBD and TRBJ reference segments. Only V-J combinations with frequency above 0.0001, covering 99% to 99.2% of repertoires, were analysed. A TCS score was defined as the ratio between F50 (clonal expansion) and ExV (chaos), using BLOSUM62-based TCRdist between CDR3 peptides within each V-J. Welch's t-statistics and random forest reduced 450 to 600 V-J features to 10 to 15, which were used in a naive Bayes classifier (R e1071). Sample size was not statistically predetermined, and investigators were not blinded to group allocation. The paper describes TCR Vbeta CDR3 sequencing of about 140 peripheral blood samples, made up of about 40 ophthalmopathy patients, roughly 80 hyperthyroidism patients and 17 progressor patients.

The source was peripheral blood mononuclear cells (PBMCs), collected at new diagnosis, from a patient treated with antithyroid drugs. This clonotype originated in a woman aged 25 to 39 with Graves disease. Donor details come from another sample of the same person, matched by shared clones. This sequence uses TRBV2 and TRBJ2-3; the D gene assignment is perhaps TRBD1 or TRBD2, with each matching 5 bases. CDR3 region: CASSVGGSTDTQYF. Here is the DNA: TGTGCCAGCAGTGTTGGGGGAAGCACAGATACGCAGTATTTT.